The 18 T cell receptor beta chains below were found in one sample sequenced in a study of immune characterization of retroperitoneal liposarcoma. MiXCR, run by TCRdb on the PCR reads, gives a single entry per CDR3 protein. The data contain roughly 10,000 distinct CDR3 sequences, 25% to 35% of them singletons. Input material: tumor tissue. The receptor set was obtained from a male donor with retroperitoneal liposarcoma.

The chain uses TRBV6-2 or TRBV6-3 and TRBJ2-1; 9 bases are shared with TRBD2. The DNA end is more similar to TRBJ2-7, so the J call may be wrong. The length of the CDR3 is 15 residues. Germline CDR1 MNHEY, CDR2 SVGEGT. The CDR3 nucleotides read TGTGCCAGCACCCCTCGGCGGGGGGGGCACAATGAGCAGTACTTC. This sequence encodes CASTPRRGGHNEQYF.

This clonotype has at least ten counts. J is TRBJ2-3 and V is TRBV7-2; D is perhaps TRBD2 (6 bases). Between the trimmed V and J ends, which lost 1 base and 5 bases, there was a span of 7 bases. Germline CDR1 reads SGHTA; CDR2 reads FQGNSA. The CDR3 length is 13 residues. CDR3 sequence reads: CASSLGGLDTQYF. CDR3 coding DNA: TGTGCCAGCAGCTTAGGGGGACTAGATACGCAGTATTTT.

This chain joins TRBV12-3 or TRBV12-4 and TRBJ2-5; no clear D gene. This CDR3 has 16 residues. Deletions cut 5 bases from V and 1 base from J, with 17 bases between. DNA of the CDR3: TGTGCCAGCAGTCCCCGGGCCCGAAGAGCCCAAGAGACCCAGTACTTC. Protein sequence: CASSPRARRAQETQYF.

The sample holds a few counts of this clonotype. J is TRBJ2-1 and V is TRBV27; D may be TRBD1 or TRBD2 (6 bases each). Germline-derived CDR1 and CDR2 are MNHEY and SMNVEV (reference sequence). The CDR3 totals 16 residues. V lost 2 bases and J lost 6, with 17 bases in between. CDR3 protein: CASSLRGVRALNEQFF. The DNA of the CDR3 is TGTGCCAGCAGTTTAAGGGGGGTCAGGGCCCTCAATGAGCAGTTCTTC.

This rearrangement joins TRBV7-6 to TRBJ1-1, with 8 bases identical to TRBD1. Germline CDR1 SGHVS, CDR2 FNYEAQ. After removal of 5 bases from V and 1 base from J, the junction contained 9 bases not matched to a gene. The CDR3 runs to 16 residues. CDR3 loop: CASSPRTGRRNTEAFF. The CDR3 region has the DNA TGTGCCAGCAGCCCCCGGACAGGGCGCAGGAACACTGAAGCTTTCTTT.

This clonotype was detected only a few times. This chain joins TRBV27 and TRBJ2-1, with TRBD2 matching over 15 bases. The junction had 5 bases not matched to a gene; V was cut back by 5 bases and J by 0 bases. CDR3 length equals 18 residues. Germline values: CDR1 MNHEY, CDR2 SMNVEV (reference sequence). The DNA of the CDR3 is TGTGCCAGCAGTCTTGGGACTAGCGGGAGGACCTCCTACAATGAGCAGTTCTTC. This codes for CASSLGTSGRTSYNEQFF.

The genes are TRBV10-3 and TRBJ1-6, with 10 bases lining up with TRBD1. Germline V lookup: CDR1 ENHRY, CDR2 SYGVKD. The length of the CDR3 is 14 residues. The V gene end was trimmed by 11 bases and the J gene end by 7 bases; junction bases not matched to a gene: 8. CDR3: CAAAPGQGNSPLHF. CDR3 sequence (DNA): TGTGCCGCGGCCCCGGGACAGGGGAATTCACCCCTCCACTTT.

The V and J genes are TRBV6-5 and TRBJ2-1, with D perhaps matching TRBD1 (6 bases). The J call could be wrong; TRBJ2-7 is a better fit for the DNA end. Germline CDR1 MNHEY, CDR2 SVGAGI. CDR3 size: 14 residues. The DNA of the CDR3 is TGTGCCAGCAGTTACTCAACAGGGTATTACGAGCAGTACTTC. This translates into CASSYSTGYYEQYF.

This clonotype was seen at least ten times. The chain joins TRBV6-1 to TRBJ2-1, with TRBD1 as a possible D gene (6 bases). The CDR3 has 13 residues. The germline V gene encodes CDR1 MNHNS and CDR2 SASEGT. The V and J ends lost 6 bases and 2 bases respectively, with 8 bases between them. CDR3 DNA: TGTGCCAGCAGAGGGGGTCCCTACAATGAGCAGTTCTTC. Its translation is CASRGGPYNEQFF.

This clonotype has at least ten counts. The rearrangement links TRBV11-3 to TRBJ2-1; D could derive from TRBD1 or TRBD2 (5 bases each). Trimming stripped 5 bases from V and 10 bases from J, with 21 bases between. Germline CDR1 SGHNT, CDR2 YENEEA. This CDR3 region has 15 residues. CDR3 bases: TGTGCCAGCAGCCCCCTGGGGGTATTGAGCTACGAGCAGTTCTTC. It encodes CASSPLGVLSYEQFF.

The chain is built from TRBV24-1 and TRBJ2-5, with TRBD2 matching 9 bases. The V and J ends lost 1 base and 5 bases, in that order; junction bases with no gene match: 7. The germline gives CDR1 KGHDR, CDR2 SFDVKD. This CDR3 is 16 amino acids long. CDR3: CATSDFGLAGRETQYF. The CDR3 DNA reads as TGTGCCACCAGTGATTTCGGGCTAGCGGGACGGGAGACCCAGTACTTC.

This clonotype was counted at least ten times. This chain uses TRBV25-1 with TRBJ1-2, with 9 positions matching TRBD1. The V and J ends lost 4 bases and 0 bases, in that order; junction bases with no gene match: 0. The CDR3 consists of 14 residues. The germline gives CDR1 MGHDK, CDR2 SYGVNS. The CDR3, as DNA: TGTGCCAGCAGTGGACAGGGGGCTAACTATGGCTACACCTTC. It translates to CASSGQGANYGYTF.

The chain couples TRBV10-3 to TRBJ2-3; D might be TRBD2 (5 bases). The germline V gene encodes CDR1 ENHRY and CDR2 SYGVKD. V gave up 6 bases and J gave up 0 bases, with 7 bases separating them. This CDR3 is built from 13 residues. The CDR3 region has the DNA TGTGCCATCAGCAGGACTAGCACAGATACGCAGTATTTT. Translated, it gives CAISRTSTDTQYF.

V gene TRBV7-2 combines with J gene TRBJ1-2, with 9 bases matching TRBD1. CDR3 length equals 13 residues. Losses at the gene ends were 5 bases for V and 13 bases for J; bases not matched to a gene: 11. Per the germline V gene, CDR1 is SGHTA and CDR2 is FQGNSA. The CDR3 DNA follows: TGTGCCAGCAGCCATCGGGACAGGGCGCCGGTCACCTTC. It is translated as CASSHRDRAPVTF. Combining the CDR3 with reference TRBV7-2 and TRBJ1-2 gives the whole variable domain GAGVSQSPSNKVTEKGKDVELRCDPISGHTALYWYRQSLGQGLEFLIYFQGNSAPDKSGLPSDRFSAERTGGSVSTLTIQRTQQEDSAVYLCASSHRDRAPVTFGSGTRLTVV.

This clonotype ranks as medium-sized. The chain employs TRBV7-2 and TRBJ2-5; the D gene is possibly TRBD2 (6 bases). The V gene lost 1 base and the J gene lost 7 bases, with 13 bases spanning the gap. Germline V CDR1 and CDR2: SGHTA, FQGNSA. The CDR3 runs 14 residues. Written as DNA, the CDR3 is TGTGCCAGCAGCTTAGAGGATTGGCGGGGGACCCAGTACTTC. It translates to CASSLEDWRGTQYF.

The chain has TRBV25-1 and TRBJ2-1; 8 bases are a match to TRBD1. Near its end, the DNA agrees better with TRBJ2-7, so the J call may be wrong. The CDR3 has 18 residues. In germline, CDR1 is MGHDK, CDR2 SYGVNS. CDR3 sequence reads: CASSESRQGKGEGYEQYF. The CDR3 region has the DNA TGTGCCAGCAGTGAAAGCAGACAGGGGAAGGGGGAAGGGTACGAGCAGTACTTC.

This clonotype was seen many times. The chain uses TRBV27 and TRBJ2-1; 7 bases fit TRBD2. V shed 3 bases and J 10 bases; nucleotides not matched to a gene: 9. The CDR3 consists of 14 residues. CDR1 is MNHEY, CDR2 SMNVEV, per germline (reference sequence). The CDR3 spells CASSFTSASYEQFF. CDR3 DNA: TGTGCCAGCAGTTTCACTAGCGCGTCCTACGAGCAGTTCTTC.

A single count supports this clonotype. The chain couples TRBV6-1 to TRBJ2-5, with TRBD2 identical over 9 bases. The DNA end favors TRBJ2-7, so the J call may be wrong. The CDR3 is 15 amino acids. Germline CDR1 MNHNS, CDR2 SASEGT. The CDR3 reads CASSVELAGNYEQYV. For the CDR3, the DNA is TGTGCCAGCAGTGTTGAGCTAGCGGGGAACTACGAGCAGTACGTC.